A single sample is the source of the 16 T cell receptor beta chains below, sequenced in a study of blood T cell repertoires in COVID-19. The repertoire was sequenced with immunoSEQ multiplex PCR; TCRdb's copy has only in-frame clones and lacks some. The data contain 30,000 to 40,000 clones, roughly 90% of them seen just once; the ten biggest clones take up 13% to 15%. The specimen was peripheral blood. Receptors originate from a human donor with active COVID-19. The donor label of this sample is uncertain.

The chain recombines TRBV6-5 with TRBJ2-1; possible D gene TRBD1, 7 bases. Germline lookup yields CDR1 MNHEY and CDR2 SVGAGI. The CDR3 is 15 amino acids. Trimming left V 0 bases short and J 8 bases short, with 14 bases between. The CDR3 DNA reads TGTGCCAGCAGTTACTCGACTAGGGGACAGCATGAGCAGTTCTTC. Its translation is CASSYSTRGQHEQFF.

The genes are TRBV7-8 and TRBJ1-4; maybe TRBD1 (6 bases). Per the germline V gene, CDR1 is SGHVS and CDR2 is FQNEAQ. Trimming cost V 2 bases and J 4 bases, with 11 bases left between them. This CDR3 spans 15 amino acids. CDR3 sequence: CASSLQGYDNEKLFF. DNA for the CDR3: TGTGCCAGCAGCTTACAGGGGTACGATAATGAAAAACTGTTTTTT. Full variable domain (outside the CDR3, taken from reference TRBV7-8 and TRBJ1-4): GAGVSQSPRYKVAKRGQDVALRCDPISGHVSLFWYQQALGQGPEFLTYFQNEAQLDKSGLPSDRFFAERPEGSVSTLKIQRTQQEDSAVYLCASSLQGYDNEKLFFGSGTQLSVL.

This chain uses TRBV12-3 or TRBV12-4 with TRBJ2-7, with D perhaps matching TRBD1 (6 bases). V lost 5 bases to trimming and J lost 6 bases, with 8 bases between them. There are 11 residues in the CDR3. The CDR3 reads CASSTGPEQYF. The CDR3, as DNA: TGTGCCAGCAGTACAGGGCCCGAGCAGTACTTC.

The chain joins TRBV9 to TRBJ2-1, with a weak D call TRBD1 (6 bases). This CDR3 region has 16 residues. Trimming removed 0 bases at V and 4 bases at J, with 14 bases between. Germline values: CDR1 SGDLS, CDR2 YYNGEE. CDR3 DNA: TGTGCCAGCAGCGTAGGAGGCAGGGGTGGGTACAATGAGCAGTTCTTC. Amino acid sequence: CASSVGGRGGYNEQFF.

This clone was picked up a small number of times. The V and J genes are TRBV6-1 and TRBJ1-5; D uncertain. V dropped 1 base and J dropped 5 bases, with 12 bases sitting between them. Germline V gene lookup returns CDR1 MNHNS and CDR2 SASEGT. CDR3 length: 15 amino acids. The CDR3 loop reads CASSEGSTAYQPQHF. The CDR3 DNA follows: TGTGCCAGCAGTGAAGGGTCCACAGCTTATCAGCCCCAGCATTTT.

The sample holds one count of this clone. V gene TRBV9 combines with J gene TRBJ2-5; 10 bases line up with TRBD1. The CDR3 sequence is 15 residues long. Trimming cost V 3 bases and J 5 bases; bases outside gene matches: 7. Germline loops: CDR1 SGDLS, CDR2 YYNGEE. The CDR3 sequence is CASSGGQGQAETQYF. Written as DNA, the CDR3 is TGTGCCAGCAGCGGGGGACAGGGGCAGGCGGAGACCCAGTACTTC. The entire variable domain, with the rest obtained from reference TRBV9 and TRBJ2-5, is as follows: DSGVTQTPKHLITATGQRVTLRCSPRSGDLSVYWYQQSLDQGLQFLIQYYNGEERAKGNILERFSAQQFPDLHSELNLSSLELGDSALYFCASSGGQGQAETQYFGPGTRLLVL.

The CDR3 region is CASSPGLSMAFF. For the CDR3, the DNA is TGTGCCAGCAGTCCCGGACTCTCTATGGCTTTCTTT. The genes are TRBV3-1 (or the pseudogene TRBV3-2) and TRBJ1-1; D call uncertain. Germline V lookup: CDR1 LGHDT, CDR2 YNNKEL (reference sequence). Trimming stripped 6 bases from V and 11 bases from J, with 16 bases between. The CDR3 has 12 amino acids.

The chain recombines TRBV7-8 with TRBJ2-7; perhaps TRBD2 as D (5 bases). The CDR3 is 16 amino acids. The germline V gene has CDR1 SGHVS and CDR2 FQNEAQ. The V end was cut by 5 bases, the J end by 6 bases, with 23 bases between. CDR3: CASSPRRGLGLSEQYF. For the CDR3, the DNA is TGTGCCAGCAGCCCCCGCCGAGGGCTGGGGTTGTCCGAGCAGTACTTC.

V and J are TRBV7-2 and TRBJ2-5, with TRBD2 identical over 7 bases. V shed 1 base, J shed 5 bases, and the junction held 7 bases outside the gene matches. Germline V CDR1 and CDR2: SGHTA, FQGNSA. CDR3 length: 15 amino acids. CDR3 protein: CASSLVPGGGETQYF. CDR3 DNA sequence: TGTGCCAGCAGCTTAGTGCCGGGGGGTGGTGAGACCCAGTACTTC.

The chain couples TRBV9 to TRBJ2-3; 11 bases agree with TRBD2. The CDR3 extends over 20 amino acids. The germline V gene encodes CDR1 SGDLS and CDR2 YYNGEE. V lost 0 bases and J lost 0; bases outside the gene matches: 12. The chain's CDR3 is CASSVVPTSGVGVSTDTQYF. For the CDR3, the DNA is TGTGCCAGCAGCGTAGTGCCGACTAGCGGGGTAGGGGTTAGCACAGATACGCAGTATTTT.

This clone was counted once. J is TRBJ2-5 and V is TRBV10-1, with D perhaps matching TRBD2 (6 bases). The germline V gene encodes CDR1 WNHNN and CDR2 SYGVQD (reference sequence). CDR3 size: 13 residues. V was pared by 0 bases and J by 5 bases, with 7 bases between. The CDR3 DNA sequence: TGCGCCAGCAGTGAGTCCCTAGCGGAGACCCAGTACTTC. This sequence encodes CASSESLAETQYF.

The chain has TRBV7-2 and TRBJ1-2, with D possibly being TRBD1 (6 bases). Trimming cost V 2 bases and J 6 bases, with 13 bases left between them. The CDR3 extends over 14 amino acids. The germline CDR1 and CDR2 sequences are SGHTA and FQGNSA. The CDR3 is CASSLNQGLNGYTF. The CDR3 DNA is TGTGCCAGCAGCTTAAATCAGGGGCTTAATGGCTACACCTTC.

The J gene is TRBJ2-3, the V gene TRBV7-9; 8 bases line up with TRBD2. The CDR3 has 13 residues. Trimming cost V 5 bases and J 12 bases; bases outside gene matches: 10. Germline CDR1 and CDR2: SEHNR and FQNEAQ (reference sequence). The CDR3: CASSTSGTTSQYF. In DNA form, the CDR3 reads TGTGCCAGCAGCACTAGCGGTACGACGTCCCAGTATTTT.

The rearrangement uses TRBV21-1 and TRBJ2-7; the DNA was not used to check the table's D call, TRBD2. TRBV21-1 is an annotated pseudogene. The CDR3 has 21 residues. The chain's CDR3 is CASSKARRAGDGPPAPYEQYF. The CDR3 coding sequence is TGTGCCAGCAGCAAAGCGAGGAGGGCGGGCGACGGGCCTCCCGCTCCCTACGAGCAGTACTTC.

On this clone itself: The junction departs from germline at one end; a sequencing error may be responsible. The V gene is TRBV7-9, the J gene TRBJ2-7; TRBD1 agrees at 8 bases. Germline V gives CDR1 SEHNR, CDR2 FQNEAQ (reference sequence). This CDR3 region has 12 residues. As DNA, the CDR3 is TGTGCCAGCAGCTTGGGACAGGCCCTTCAGGACTTC. Its protein is CASSLGQALQDF.

By its share, this clone is medium-sized. This sequence joins TRBV4-1 and TRBJ2-5, with D uncertain. This CDR3 comprises 14 residues. Germline loops: CDR1 MGHRA, CDR2 YSYEKL. Trimming removed 2 bases from V and 0 bases from J, with 7 bases in between. CDR3 sequence reads: CASSQNDYQETQYF. In nucleotides, the CDR3 is TGCGCCAGCAGCCAAAACGACTACCAAGAGACCCAGTACTTC.